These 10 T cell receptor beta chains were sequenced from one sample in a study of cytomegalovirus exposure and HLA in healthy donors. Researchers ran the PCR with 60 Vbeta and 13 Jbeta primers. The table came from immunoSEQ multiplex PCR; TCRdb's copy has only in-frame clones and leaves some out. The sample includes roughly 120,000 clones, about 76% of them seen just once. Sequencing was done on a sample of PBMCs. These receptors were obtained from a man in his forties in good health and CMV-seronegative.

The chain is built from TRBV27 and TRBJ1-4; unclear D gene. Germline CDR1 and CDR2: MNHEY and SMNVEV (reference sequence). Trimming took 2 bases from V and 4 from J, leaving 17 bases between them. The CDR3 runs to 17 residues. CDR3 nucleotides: TGTGCCAGCAGTTTAGGTCCATACGTGGCTCGTAATGAAAAACTGTTTTTT. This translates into CASSLGPYVARNEKLFF.

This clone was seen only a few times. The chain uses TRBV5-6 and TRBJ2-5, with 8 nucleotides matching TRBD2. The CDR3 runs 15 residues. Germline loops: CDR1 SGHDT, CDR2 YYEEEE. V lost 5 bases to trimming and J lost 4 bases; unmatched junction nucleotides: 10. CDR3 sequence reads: CASRLLAGTRETQYF. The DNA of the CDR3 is TGTGCCAGCAGACTATTAGCGGGGACCCGAGAGACCCAGTACTTC.

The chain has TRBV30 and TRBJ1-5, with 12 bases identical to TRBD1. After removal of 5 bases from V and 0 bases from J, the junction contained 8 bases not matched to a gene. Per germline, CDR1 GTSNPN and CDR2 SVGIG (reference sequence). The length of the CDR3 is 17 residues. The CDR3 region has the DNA TGTGCCTGGTTACAGGGACAGGGGGCCAATAGCAATCAGCCCCAGCATTTT. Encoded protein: CAWLQGQGANSNQPQHF.

For the CDR3, the DNA is TGTGCCAGCAGCCCAACCGGGACAGTCTACGAGCAGTACTTC. Residues: CASSPTGTVYEQYF. The chain has TRBV7-8 and TRBJ2-7, with TRBD1 matching 7 bases. Germline V gene sequence: CDR1 SGHVS, CDR2 FQNEAQ. The CDR3 covers 14 residues. Trimming took 5 bases from V and 3 from J; bases not matched to a gene: 7.

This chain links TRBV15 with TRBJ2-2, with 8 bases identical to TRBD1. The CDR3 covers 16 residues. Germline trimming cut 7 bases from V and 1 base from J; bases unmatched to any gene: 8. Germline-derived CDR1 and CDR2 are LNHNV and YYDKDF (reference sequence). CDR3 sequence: CATTPSRGLNTGELFF. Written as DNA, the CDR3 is TGTGCCACCACCCCCTCCAGGGGGCTGAACACCGGGGAGCTGTTTTTT. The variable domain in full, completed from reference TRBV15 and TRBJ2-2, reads DAMVIQNPRYQVTQFGKPVTLSCSQTLNHNVMYWYQQKSSQAPKLLFHYYDKDFNNEADTPDNFQSRRPNTSFCFLDIRSPGLGDTAMYLCATTPSRGLNTGELFFGEGSRLTVL.

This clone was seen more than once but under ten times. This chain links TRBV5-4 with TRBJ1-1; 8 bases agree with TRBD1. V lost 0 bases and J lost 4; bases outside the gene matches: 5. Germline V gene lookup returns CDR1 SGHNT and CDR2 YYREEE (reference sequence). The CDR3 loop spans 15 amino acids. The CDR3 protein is CASSLGGQATTEAFF. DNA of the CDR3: TGTGCCAGCAGCTTGGGGGGACAGGCTACCACTGAAGCTTTCTTT.

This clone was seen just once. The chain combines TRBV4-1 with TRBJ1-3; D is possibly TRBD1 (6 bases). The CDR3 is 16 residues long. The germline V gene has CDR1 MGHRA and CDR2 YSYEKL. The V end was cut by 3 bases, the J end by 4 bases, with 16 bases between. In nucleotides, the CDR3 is TGCGCCAGCAGCCATGGGGGAACAGGGTCGGGAAACACCATATATTTT. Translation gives CASSHGGTGSGNTIYF.

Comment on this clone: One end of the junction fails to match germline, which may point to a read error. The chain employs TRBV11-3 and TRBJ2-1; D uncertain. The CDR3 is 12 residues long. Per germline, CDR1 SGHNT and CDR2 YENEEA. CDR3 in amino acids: CASSLVGRHPIF. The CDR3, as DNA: TGTGCCAGCAGCTTAGTCGGTCGACACCCTATCTTC.

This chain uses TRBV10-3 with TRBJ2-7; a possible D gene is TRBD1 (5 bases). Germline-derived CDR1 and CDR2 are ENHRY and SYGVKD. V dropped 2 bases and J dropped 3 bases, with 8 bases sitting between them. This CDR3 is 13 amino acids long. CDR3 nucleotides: TGTGCCATCAGTGAGGACAGTCTCTACGAGCAGTACTTC. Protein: CAISEDSLYEQYF.

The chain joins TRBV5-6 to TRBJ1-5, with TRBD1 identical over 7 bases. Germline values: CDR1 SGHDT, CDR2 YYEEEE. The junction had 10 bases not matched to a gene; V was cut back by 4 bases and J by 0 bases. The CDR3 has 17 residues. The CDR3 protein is CASSRLTGPYSNQPQHF. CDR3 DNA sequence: TGTGCCAGCAGCCGACTGACAGGGCCCTATAGCAATCAGCCCCAGCATTTT.